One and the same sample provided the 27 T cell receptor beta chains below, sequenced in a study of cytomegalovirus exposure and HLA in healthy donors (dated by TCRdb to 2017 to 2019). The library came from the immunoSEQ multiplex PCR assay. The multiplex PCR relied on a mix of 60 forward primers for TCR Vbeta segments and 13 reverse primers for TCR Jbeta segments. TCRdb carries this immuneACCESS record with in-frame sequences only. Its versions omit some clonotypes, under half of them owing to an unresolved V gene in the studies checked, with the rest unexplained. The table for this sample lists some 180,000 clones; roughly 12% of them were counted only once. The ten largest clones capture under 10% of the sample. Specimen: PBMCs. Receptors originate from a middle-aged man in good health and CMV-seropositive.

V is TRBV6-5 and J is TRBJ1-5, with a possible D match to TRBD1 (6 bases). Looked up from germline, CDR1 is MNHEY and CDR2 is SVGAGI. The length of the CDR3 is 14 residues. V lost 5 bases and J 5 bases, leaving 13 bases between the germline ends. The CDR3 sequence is CASSPGGAHQPQHF. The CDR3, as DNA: TGTGCCAGCAGTCCGGGGGGGGCGCATCAGCCCCAGCATTTT.

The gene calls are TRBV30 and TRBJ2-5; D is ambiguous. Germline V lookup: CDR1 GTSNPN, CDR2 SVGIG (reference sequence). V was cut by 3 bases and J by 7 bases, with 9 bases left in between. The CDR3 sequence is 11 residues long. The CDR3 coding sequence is TGTGCCTGGAGAGCATCGGGGACCCAGTACTTC. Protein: CAWRASGTQYF.

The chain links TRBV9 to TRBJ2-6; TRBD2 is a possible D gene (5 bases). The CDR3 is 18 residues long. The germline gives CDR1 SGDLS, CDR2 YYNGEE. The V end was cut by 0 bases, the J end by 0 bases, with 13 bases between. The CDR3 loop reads CASSVATDRGSGANVLTF. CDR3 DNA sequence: TGTGCCAGCAGCGTAGCTACCGATCGGGGCTCTGGGGCCAACGTCCTGACTTTC.

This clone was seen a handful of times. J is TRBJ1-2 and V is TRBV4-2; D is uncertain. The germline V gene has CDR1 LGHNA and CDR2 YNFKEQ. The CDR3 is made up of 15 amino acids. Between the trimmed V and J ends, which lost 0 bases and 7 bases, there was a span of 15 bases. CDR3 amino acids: CASSQDLEGRIGYTF. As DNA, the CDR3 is TGTGCCAGCAGCCAAGATCTCGAGGGCCGTATTGGCTACACCTTC.

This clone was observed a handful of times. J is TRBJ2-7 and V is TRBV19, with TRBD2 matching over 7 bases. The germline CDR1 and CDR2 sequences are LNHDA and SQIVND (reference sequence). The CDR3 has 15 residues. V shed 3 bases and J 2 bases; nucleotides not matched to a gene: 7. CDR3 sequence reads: CASSISGTQAYEQYF. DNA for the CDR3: TGTGCCAGTAGTATCAGCGGGACCCAAGCCTACGAGCAGTACTTC.

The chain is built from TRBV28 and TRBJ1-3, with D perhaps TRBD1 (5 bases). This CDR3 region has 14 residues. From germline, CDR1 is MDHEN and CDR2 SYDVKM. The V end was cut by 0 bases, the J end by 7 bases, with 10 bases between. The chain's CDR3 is CASSLWQGKNTIYF. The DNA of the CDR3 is TGTGCCAGCAGTTTATGGCAGGGAAAGAACACCATATATTTT. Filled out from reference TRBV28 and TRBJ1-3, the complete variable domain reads DVKVTQSSRYLVKRTGEKVFLECVQDMDHENMFWYRQDPGLGLRLIYFSYDVKMKEKGDIPEGYSVSREKKERFSLILESASTNQTSMYLCASSLWQGKNTIYFGEGSWLTVV.

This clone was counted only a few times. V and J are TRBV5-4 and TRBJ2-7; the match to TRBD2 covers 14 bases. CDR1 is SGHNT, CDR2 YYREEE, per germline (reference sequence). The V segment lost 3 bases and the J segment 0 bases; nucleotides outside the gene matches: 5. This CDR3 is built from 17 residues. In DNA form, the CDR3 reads TGTGCCAGCAGCTCGGGACTAGCGGGGGTGAACTCCTACGAGCAGTACTTC. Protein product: CASSSGLAGVNSYEQYF.

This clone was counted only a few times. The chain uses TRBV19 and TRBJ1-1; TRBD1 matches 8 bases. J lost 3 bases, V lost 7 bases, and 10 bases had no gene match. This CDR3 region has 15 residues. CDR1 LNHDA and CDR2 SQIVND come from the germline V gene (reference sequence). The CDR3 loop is CASKTDRAVHTEAFF. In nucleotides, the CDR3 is TGTGCCAGTAAGACGGACAGGGCGGTGCACACTGAAGCTTTCTTT.

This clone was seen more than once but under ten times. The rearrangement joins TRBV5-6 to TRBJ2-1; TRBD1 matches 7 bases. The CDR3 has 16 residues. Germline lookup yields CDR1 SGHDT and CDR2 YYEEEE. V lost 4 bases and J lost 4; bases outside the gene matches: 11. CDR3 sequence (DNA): TGTGCCAGCAGCGCGATCCGGGACAGCGTTTACAATGAGCAGTTCTTC. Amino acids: CASSAIRDSVYNEQFF.

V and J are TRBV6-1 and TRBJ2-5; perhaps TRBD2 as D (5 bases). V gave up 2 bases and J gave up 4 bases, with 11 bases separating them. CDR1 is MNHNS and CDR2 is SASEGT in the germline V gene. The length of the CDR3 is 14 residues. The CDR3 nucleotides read TGTGCCAGCAGTGAACAGCCTCGGGGAGAGACCCAGTACTTC. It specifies CASSEQPRGETQYF.

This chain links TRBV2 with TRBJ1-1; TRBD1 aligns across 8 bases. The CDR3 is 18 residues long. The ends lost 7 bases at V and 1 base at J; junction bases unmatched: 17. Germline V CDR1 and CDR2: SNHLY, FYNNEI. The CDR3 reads CASKGDRGFIRANTEAFF. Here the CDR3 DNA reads TGTGCCAGCAAGGGCGACAGGGGTTTTATTCGGGCGAACACTGAAGCTTTCTTT.

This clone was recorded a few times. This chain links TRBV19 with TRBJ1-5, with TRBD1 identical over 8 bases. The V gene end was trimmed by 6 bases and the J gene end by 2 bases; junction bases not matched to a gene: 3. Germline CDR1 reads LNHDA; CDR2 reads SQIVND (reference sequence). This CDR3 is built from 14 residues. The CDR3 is CASSQTGGNQPQHF. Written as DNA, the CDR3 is TGTGCCAGTAGCCAGACAGGGGGCAATCAGCCCCAGCATTTT.

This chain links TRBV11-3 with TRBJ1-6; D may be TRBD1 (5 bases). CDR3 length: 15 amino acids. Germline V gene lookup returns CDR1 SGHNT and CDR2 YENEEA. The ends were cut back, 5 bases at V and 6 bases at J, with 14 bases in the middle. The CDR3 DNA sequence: TGTGCCAGCAGCCAAGGGGTTCAAGTTAATTCACCCCTCCACTTT. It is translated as CASSQGVQVNSPLHF.

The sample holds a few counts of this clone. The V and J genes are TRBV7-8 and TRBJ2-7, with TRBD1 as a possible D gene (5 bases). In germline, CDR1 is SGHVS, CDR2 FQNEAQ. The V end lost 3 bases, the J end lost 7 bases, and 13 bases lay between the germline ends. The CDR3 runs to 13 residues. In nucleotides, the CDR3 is TGTGCCAGCAGCTTGACGGTTACAGGAGAGCAGTACTTC. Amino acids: CASSLTVTGEQYF.

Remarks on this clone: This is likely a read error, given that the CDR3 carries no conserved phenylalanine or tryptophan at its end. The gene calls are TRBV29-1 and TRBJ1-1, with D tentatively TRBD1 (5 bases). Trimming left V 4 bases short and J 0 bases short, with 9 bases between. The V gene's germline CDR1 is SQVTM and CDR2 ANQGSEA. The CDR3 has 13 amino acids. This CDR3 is CSVAAGMNTEAFV. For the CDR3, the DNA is TGCAGCGTTGCGGCAGGGATGAACACTGAAGCTTTCGTT.

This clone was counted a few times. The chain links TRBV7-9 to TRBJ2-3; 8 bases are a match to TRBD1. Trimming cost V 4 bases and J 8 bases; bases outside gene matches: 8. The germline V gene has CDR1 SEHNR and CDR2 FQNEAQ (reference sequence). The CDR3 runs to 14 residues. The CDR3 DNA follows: TGTGCCAGCAGCTACAGGGGGACGAAGGCTACGCAGTATTTT. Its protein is CASSYRGTKATQYF. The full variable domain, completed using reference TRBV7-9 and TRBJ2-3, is DTGVSQNPRHKITKRGQNVTFRCDPISEHNRLYWYRQTLGQGPEFLTYFQNEAQLEKSRLLSDRFSAERPKGSFSTLEIQRTEQGDSAMYLCASSYRGTKATQYFGPGTRLTVL.

CDR3 in amino acids: CASSFSGKEEQFF. CDR3 bases: TGTGCCAGCAGCTTTAGCGGGAAGGAAGAGCAGTTCTTC. V and J are TRBV6-1 and TRBJ2-1; 8 bases agree with TRBD2. This CDR3 has 13 residues. J lost 10 bases, V lost 6 bases, and 8 bases had no gene match. The germline V gene encodes CDR1 MNHNS and CDR2 SASEGT.

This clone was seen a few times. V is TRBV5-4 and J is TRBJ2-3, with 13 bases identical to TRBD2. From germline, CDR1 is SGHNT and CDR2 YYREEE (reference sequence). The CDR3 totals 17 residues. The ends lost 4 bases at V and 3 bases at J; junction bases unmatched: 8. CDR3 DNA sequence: TGTGCCAGCAGCACTGGGACTAGCGGGGTAAGGACAGATACGCAGTATTTT. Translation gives CASSTGTSGVRTDTQYF. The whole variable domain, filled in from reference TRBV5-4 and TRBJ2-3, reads ETGVTQSPTHLIKTRGQQVTLRCSSQSGHNTVSWYQQALGQGPQFIFQYYREEENGRGNFPPRFSGLQFPNYSSELNVNALELDDSALYLCASSTGTSGVRTDTQYFGPGTRLTVL.

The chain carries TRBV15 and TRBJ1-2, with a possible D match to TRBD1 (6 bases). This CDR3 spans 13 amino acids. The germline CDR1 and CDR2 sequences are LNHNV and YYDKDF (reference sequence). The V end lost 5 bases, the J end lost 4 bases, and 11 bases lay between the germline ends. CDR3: CATSLEGGYGYTF. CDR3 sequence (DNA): TGTGCCACCAGCTTGGAAGGGGGCTATGGCTACACCTTC.

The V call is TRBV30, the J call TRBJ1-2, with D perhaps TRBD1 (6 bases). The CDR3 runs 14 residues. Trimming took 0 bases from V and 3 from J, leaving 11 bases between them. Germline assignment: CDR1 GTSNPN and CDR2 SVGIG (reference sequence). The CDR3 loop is CAWSVGDTYYGYTF. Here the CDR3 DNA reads TGTGCCTGGAGTGTAGGGGACACTTACTATGGCTACACCTTC.

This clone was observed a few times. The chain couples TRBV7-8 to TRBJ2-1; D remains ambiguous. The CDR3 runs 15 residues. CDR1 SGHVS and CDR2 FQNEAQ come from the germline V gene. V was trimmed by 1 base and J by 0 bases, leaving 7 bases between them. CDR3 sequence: CASSLDSSSYNEQFF. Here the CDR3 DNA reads TGTGCCAGCAGCTTAGACAGTAGCTCCTACAATGAGCAGTTCTTC.

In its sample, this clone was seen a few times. The CDR3 region has the DNA TGTGCCAGCAGCGTAGATCTAGCGGGGGGGACTAAAGAGACCCAGTACTTC. This sequence encodes CASSVDLAGGTKETQYF. V gene TRBV9 combines with J gene TRBJ2-5; 12 bases fit TRBD2. V lost 0 bases, J lost 3 bases, and 6 bases stayed unmatched. CDR1 SGDLS and CDR2 YYNGEE come from the germline V gene. The CDR3 extends over 17 amino acids.

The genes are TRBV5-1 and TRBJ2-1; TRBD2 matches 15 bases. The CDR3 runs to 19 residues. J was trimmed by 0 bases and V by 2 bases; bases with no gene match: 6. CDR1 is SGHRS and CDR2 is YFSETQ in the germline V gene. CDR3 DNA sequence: TGCGCCAGCAGCTTCGGGACTAGCGGGGGGTGGAGCTCCTACAATGAGCAGTTCTTC. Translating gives CASSFGTSGGWSSYNEQFF.

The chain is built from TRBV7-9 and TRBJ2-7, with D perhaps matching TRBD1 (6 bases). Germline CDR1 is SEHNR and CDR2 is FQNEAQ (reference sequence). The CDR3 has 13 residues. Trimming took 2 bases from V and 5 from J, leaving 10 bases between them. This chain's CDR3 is CASSLNRAHEQYF. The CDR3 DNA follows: TGTGCCAGCAGCTTAAACAGGGCCCACGAGCAGTACTTC.

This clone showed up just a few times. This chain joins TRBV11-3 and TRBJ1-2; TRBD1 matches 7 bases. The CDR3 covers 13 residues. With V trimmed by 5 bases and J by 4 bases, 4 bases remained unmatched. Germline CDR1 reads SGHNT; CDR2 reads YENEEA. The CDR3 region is CASSPTGFYGYTF. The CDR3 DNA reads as TGTGCCAGCAGCCCGACAGGGTTCTATGGCTACACCTTC.

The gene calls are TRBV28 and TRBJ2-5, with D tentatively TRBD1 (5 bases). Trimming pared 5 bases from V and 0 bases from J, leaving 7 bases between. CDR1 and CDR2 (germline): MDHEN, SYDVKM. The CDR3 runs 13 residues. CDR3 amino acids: CASSAGYQETQYF. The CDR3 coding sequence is TGTGCCAGCAGTGCAGGGTACCAAGAGACCCAGTACTTC.

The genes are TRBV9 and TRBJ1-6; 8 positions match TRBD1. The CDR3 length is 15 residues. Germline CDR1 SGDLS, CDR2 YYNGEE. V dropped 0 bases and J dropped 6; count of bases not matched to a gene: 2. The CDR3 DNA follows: TGTGCCAGCAGCGTAGCCGGACAGGGTAATTCACCCCTCCACTTT. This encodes CASSVAGQGNSPLHF.